This is a list of T cell receptor beta chains from one sample in a study of blood T cell repertoires in COVID-19. The protocol was immunoSEQ multiplex PCR, while the TCRdb copy is restricted to in-frame clones and leaves out a portion. The sample holds approximately 150,000 clones, roughly 90% seen once. The material sequenced was PBMCs or T cells enriched from blood (not recorded which). The receptor set was obtained from a woman aged 40-49 years who had been exposed to COVID-19. CDR3s leave out the opening cysteine and the closing phenylalanine or tryptophan.

CDR3 length,J gene,V gene,CDR3 protein
13,TRBJ2-3,TRBV9,ASSDRAVGTDTQY
13,TRBJ2-1,TRBV9,ASSEEGSSYNEQF
13,TRBJ1-2,TRBV19,ASSIFSGEGYGYT
14,TRBJ2-3,TRBV6-1,ASSESGRRPTDTQY
13,TRBJ2-2,TRBV7-2,ASSSGQFNTGELF
13,TRBJ2-7,TRBV28,ASSSIAGGFYEQY
18,TRBJ2-1,TRBV10-3,AISVVRTSKNLYSYNEQF
11,TRBJ2-5,TRBV19,ASSPREGETQY
13,TRBJ1-5,TRBV5-1,ASSLEGQGSQPQH
13,TRBJ2-1,TRBV6-2/TRBV6-3,ASSYGLAGGNEQF
12,TRBJ2-7,TRBV2,ASSELRQGSEQY
12,TRBJ2-2,TRBV7-2,ASSLTSGSGELF
13,TRBJ2-1,TRBV28,ASSPTGGLAAALI
14,TRBJ1-1,TRBV19,ASSIGQGAANTEAF
14,TRBJ2-1,TRBV2,ASSGPARASYNEQF
11,TRBJ1-4,TRBV6-4,AGYRGMREKLF
14,TRBJ1-3,TRBV7-9,ASSFYGEALGNTIY
11,TRBJ1-2,TRBV6-5,ASSPRDIYGYT
14,TRBJ1-5,TRBV3-1/TRBV3-2,ASSRGGDRRNQPQH
12,TRBJ1-5,TRBV4-1,ASSQDPVNQPQH
16,TRBJ1-3,TRBV4-1,ASSQEPDTLFPGNTIY
14,TRBJ2-3,TRBV7-2,ASSPWGGGRQDTQY
13,TRBJ1-4,TRBV7-8,ASSLVRTGAEKLF